Described below is a single T cell receptor beta chain sequence and its context. Its antigen is not known. This sample is part of a study of T cell responses to AZD1222 COVID-19 vaccine. Repertoires were generated with immunoSEQ multiplex PCR, while TCRdb's copy carries only in-frame clones and drops some. Here the sample spans 85,000 to 100,000 clones, about 89% being singletons. Study results and limitations: Donor demographics were predominantly white British with a female majority; clonal diversity may be underestimated.

This material consisted of peripheral blood, taken 28 days after the second AZD1222 dose. This clonotype was obtained from an adult who received the AZD1222 COVID-19 vaccine.

CDR3 coding DNA: TGTGCCAGTAGTACTACGACAGGCTATAATGAAAAACTGTTTTTT. Protein: CASSTTTGYNEKLFF. This chain connects TRBV19 to TRBJ1-4; D may be TRBD1 (6 bases). The germline V and J ends were trimmed by 4 bases and 4 bases, with 13 bases remaining between them. CDR1 LNHDA and CDR2 SQIVND come from the germline V gene (reference sequence). CDR3 length: 15 amino acids.